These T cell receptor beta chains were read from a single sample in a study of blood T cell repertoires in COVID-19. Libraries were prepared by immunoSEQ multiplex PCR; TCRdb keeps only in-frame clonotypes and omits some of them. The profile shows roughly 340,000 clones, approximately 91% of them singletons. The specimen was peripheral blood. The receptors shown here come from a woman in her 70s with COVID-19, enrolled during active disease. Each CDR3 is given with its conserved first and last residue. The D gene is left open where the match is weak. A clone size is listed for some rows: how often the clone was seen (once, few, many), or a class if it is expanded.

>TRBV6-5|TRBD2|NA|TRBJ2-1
CASSYGSGDEQFF
TGTGCCAGCAGTTACGGTAGCGGGGATGAGCAGTTCTTC
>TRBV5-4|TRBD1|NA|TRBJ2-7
CASSLGDRDEQYF
TGTGCCAGCAGCTTGGGGGACAGGGACGAGCAGTACTTC
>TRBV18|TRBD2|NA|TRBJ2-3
CASSPLAGARTDTQYF
TGTGCCAGCTCACCGTTAGCGGGGGCCCGCACAGATACGCAGTATTTT
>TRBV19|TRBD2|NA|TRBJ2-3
CASNTLGGLEGTQYF
TGTGCCAGTAATACCCTCGGGGGGTTAGAGGGTACGCAGTATTTT
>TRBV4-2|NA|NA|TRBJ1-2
CASSQGHLYGYTF
TGTGCCAGCAGCCAAGGACACCTCTATGGCTACACCTTC
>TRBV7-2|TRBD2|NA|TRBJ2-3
CASSSGTSKSDTQYF
TGTGCCAGCAGCTCCGGGACTAGCAAGTCAGATACGCAGTATTTT
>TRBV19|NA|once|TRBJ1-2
CASSSQRGGGGGYTF
TGTGCCAGTAGTAGCCAGCGGGGGGGCGGAGGTGGCTACACCTTC
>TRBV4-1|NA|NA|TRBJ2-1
CASSQEITGSNEQFF
TGCGCCAGCAGCCAAGAAATAACAGGGAGTAATGAGCAGTTCTTC
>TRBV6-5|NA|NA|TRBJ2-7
CASSYSTGGDEQYF
TGTGCCAGCAGTTACTCGACGGGCGGGGACGAGCAGTACTTC
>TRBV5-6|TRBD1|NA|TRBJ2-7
CASSRTTGDEQYF
TGTGCCAGCAGCCGGACCACAGGGGACGAGCAGTACTTC
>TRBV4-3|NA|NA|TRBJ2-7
CASSQEVGQGQYF
TGCGCCAGCAGCCAAGAGGTCGGGCAGGGACAGTACTTC
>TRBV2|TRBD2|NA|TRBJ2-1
CASRLNSGGSYHEQFF
TGTGCCAGCAGATTAAATAGCGGGGGGTCCTACCATGAGCAGTTCTTC
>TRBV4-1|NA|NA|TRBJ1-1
CASSLHGQTFF
TGCGCCAGCAGCCTCCATGGGCAGACTTTCTTT
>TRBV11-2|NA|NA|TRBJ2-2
CASSLDNAGELFF
TGTGCCAGCAGCTTAGATAATGCCGGGGAGCTGTTTTTT
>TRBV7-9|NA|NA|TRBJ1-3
CASSLATGGNTIYF
TGTGCCAGCAGCTTAGCGACAGGAGGAAACACCATATATTTT
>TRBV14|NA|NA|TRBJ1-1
CASSQDSWQTEAFF
TGTGCCAGCAGCCAAGATTCATGGCAGACTGAAGCTTTCTTT
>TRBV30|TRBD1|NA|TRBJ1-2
CAWGQGGFGYTF
TGTGCCTGGGGACAGGGCGGCTTTGGCTACACCTTC
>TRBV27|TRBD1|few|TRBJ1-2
CASRIDRDDGYTF
TGTGCCAGCAGGATCGACAGGGACGATGGCTACACCTTC
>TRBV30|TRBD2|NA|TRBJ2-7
CALSGGVSYEQYF
TGTGCCTTAAGCGGGGGCGTCTCTTACGAGCAGTACTTC
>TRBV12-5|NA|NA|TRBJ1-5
CASGLVVSGYSNQPQHF
TGTGCTAGTGGTTTGGTTGTATCGGGGTATAGCAATCAGCCCCAGCATTTT
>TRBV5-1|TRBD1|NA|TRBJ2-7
CASSLEYWGQGVYEQYF
TGCGCCAGCAGCTTGGAGTATTGGGGACAGGGGGTCTACGAGCAGTACTTC
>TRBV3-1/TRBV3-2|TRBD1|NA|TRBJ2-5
CASSPTGTGDQETQYF
TGTGCCAGCAGCCCTACCGGGACAGGGGATCAAGAGACCCAGTACTTC
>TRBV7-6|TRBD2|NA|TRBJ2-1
CASSLGAATSGGAGYNEQFF
TGTGCCAGCAGCTTAGGGGCCGCGACTAGCGGGGGGGCCGGCTACAATGAGCAGTTCTTC
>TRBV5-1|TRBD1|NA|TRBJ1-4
CASSSTPGQGGTEKLFF
TGCGCCAGCAGCTCAACCCCGGGACAGGGCGGGACGGAAAAACTGTTTTTT
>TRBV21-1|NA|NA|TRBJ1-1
CASSNLGTYTEAFF
TGTGCCAGCAGCAATTTAGGGACTTACACTGAAGCTTTCTTT
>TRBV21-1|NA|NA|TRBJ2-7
CASSKGGGGQSSYEQYF
TGTGCCAGCAGCAAAGGCGGCGGGGGTCAAAGCTCCTACGAGCAGTACTTC
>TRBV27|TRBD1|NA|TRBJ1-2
CASSLTGDGYTF
TGTGCCAGCAGTTTGACAGGGGATGGCTACACCTTC
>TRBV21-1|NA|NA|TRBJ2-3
CASIFVLAEPRDTQYF
TGTGCCAGCATATTTGTACTAGCGGAACCCAGGGATACGCAGTATTTT
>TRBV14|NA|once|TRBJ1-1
CASSQGVGAYTEAFF
TGTGCCAGCAGCCAAGGGGTTGGGGCATACACTGAAGCTTTCTTT
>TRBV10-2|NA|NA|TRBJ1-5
CASSLMFQGNQPQHF
TGCGCCAGCAGTCTAATGTTCCAGGGCAATCAGCCCCAGCATTTT
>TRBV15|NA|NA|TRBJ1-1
CATSRDRTVQAFF
TGTGCCACCAGCAGAGATAGGACAGTTCAAGCTTTCTTT
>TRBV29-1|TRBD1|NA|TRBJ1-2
CSVDWTGVDYGYTF
TGCAGCGTTGACTGGACAGGGGTAGACTATGGCTACACCTTC
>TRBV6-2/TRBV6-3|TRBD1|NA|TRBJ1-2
CASSLQGAYGYTF
TGTGCCAGCAGTCTTCAGGGGGCCTATGGCTACACCTTC
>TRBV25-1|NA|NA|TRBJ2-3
CASSAGTRDTDTQYF
TGTGCCAGCAGCGCCGGGACAAGGGACACAGATACGCAGTATTTT
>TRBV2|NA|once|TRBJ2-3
CASSPSSGDRTQYF
TGTGCCAGCAGCCCGTCTAGCGGGGACAGGACGCAGTATTTT
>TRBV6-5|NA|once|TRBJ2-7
CASSSTTGSYEQYF
TGTGCCAGCAGTTCCACCACAGGGTCCTACGAGCAGTACTTC
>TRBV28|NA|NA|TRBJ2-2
CASQGTGNTGELFF
TGTGCCAGCCAGGGCACGGGGAACACCGGGGAGCTGTTTTTT
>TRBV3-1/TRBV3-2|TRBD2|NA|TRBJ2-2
CARSRRGGPGELFF
TGTGCCCGCAGCCGACGGGGGGGCCCCGGGGAGCTGTTTTTT
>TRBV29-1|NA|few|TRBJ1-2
CSVEGRERSYGYTF
TGCAGCGTTGAAGGCCGGGAGAGGTCCTATGGCTACACCTTC
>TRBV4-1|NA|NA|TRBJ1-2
CASSQDGGNYGYTF
TGCGCCAGCAGCCAAGATGGCGGTAACTATGGCTACACCTTC
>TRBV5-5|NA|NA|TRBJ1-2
CASSRAGGLLYGYTF
TGTGCCAGCAGCCGAGCCGGGGGGCTACTCTATGGCTACACCTTC
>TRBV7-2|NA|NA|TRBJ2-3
CASSLEAEDTQYF
TGTGCCAGCAGCTTAGAAGCCGAGGATACGCAGTATTTT
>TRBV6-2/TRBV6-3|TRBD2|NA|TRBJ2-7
CASSRFGGGYEQYF
TGTGCCAGCAGTCGCTTCGGGGGGGGCTACGAGCAGTACTTC
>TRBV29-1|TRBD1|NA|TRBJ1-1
CSVYRGGTEAFF
TGCAGCGTTTACAGGGGAGGAACTGAAGCTTTCTTT
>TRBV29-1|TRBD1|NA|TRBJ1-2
CSVEVMTGYSYGYTF
TGCAGCGTTGAAGTGATGACAGGGTACAGCTATGGCTACACCTTC
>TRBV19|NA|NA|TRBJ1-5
CASGYQPQHF
TGTGCCAGCGGGTATCAGCCCCAGCATTTT
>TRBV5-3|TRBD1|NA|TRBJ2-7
CARRYGQVNYEQYF
TGTGCCAGAAGATATGGACAGGTAAACTACGAGCAGTACTTC
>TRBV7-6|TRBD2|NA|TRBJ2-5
CASSSRLAGIKETQYF
TGTGCCAGCAGCTCCCGACTAGCGGGGATCAAAGAGACCCAGTACTTC
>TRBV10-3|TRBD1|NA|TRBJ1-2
CATRPGDRDGYTF
TGTGCCACCCGCCCCGGGGACAGGGACGGCTACACCTTC
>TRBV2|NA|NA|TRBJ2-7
CASSRTNYEQYF
TGTGCCAGCAGTCGGACAAACTACGAGCAGTACTTC
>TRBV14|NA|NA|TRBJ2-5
CASSQLSQETQYF
TGTGCCAGCAGCCAACTGTCCCAAGAGACCCAGTACTTC
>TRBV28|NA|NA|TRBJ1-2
CASSWDKYGYTF
TGTGCCAGCAGTTGGGACAAGTATGGCTACACCTTC
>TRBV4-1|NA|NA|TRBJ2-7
CASSQGWGDEQYF
TGCGCCAGCAGCCAAGGCTGGGGGGACGAGCAGTACTTC
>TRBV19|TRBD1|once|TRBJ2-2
CASIPGQLNTGELFF
TGTGCCAGTATCCCGGGACAGTTAAACACCGGGGAGCTGTTTTTT
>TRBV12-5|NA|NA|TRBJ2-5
CASGLIRDGRSTEQETQYF
TGTGCTAGTGGGCTTATCCGCGACGGCCGTTCGACGGAGCAAGAGACCCAGTACTTC
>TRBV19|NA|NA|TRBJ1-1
CASIPAGLNTEAFF
TGTGCCAGTATCCCTGCAGGGCTGAACACTGAAGCTTTCTTT
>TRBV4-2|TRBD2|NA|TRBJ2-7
CASSQVRDYLYEQYF
TGTGCCAGCAGCCAAGTGCGGGACTACCTCTACGAGCAGTACTTC